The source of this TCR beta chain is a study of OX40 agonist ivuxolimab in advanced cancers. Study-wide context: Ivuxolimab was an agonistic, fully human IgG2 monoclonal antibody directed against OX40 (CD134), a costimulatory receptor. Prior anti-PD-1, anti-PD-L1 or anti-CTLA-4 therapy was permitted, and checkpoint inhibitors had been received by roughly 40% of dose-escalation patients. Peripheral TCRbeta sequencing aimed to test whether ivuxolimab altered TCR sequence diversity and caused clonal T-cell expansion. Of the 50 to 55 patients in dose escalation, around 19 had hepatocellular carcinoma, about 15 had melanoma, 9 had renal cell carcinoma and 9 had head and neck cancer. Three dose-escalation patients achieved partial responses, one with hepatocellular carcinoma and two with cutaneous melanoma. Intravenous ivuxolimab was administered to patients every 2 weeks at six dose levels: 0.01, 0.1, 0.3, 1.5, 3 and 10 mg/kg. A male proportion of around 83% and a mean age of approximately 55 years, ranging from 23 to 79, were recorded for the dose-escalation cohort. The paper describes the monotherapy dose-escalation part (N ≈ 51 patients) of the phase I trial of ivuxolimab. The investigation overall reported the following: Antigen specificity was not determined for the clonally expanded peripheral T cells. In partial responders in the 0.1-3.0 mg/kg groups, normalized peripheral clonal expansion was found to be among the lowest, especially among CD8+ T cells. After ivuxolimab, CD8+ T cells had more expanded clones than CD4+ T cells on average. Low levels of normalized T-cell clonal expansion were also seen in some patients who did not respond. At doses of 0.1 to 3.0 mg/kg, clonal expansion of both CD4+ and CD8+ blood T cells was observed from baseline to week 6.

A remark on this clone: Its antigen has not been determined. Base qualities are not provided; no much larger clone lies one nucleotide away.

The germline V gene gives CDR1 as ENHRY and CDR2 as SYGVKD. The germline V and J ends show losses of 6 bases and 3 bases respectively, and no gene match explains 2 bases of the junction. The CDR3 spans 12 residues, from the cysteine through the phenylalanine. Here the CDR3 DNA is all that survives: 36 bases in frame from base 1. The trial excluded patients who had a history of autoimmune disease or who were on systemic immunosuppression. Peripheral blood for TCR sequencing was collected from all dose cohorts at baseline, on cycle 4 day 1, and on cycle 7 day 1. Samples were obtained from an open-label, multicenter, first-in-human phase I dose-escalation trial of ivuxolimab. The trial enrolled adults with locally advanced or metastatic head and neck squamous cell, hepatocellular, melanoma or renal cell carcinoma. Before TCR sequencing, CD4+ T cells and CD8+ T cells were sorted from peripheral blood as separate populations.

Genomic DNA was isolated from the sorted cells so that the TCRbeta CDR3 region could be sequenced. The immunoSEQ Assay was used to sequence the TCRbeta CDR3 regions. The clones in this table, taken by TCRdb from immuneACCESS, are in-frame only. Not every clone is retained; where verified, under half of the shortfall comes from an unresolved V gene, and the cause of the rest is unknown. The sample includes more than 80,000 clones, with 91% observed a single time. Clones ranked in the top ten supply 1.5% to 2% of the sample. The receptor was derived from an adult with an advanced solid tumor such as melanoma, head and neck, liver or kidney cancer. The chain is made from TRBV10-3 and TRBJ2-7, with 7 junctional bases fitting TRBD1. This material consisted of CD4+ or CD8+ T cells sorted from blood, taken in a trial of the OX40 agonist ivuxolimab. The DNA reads TGTGCCATCAGCAGGACAGGCTACGAGCAGTACTTC. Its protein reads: CAISRTGYEQYF.